The entry below gives a single T cell receptor beta chain sequence along with its context. These data come from a study of blood T cell repertoires in COVID-19. The CDR3 has 15 amino acids. Losses at the gene ends were 5 bases for V and 4 bases for J; bases not matched to a gene: 5. Looked up from germline, CDR1 is MRHNA and CDR2 is SNTAGT. Clones were sequenced by immunoSEQ multiplex PCR, and TCRdb holds only the in-frame ones, with some missing. This table holds 70,000 to 90,000 clones, approximately 88% found once. The chain has TRBV6-4 and TRBJ2-1; TRBD2 aligns across 10 bases. The source material was peripheral blood. The receptor's source is a man aged 50-60 years with acute or convalescent COVID-19. The CDR3 here is CASSTLAGEYNEQFF. Here the CDR3 DNA reads TGTGCCAGCAGTACTCTAGCGGGGGAATACAATGAGCAGTTCTTC.